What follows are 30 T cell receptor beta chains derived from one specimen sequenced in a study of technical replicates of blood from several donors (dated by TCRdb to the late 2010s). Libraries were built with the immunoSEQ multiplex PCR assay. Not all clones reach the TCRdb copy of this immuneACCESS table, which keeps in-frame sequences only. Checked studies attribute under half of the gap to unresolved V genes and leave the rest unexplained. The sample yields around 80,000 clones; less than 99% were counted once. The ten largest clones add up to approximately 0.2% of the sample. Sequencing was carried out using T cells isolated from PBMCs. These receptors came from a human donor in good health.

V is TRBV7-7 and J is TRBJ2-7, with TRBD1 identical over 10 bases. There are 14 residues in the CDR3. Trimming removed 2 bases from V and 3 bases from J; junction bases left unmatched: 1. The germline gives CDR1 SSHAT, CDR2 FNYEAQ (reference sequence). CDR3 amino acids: CASSLRTGGYEQYF. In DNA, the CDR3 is TGTGCCAGCAGCTTAAGGACAGGGGGCTACGAGCAGTACTTC.

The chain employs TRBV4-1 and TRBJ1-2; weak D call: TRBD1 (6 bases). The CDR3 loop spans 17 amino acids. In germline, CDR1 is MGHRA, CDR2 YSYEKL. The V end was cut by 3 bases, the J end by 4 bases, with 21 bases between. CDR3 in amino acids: CASSQGLDSGVVYGYTF. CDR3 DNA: TGCGCCAGCAGCCAGGGCCTCGACTCAGGGGTGGTCTATGGCTACACCTTC.

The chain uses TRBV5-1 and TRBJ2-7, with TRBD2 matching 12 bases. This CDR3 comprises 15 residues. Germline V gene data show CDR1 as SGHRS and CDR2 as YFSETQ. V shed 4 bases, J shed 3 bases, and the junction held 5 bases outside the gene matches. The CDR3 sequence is CASSATSGRYYEQYF. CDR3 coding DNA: TGCGCCAGCAGCGCCACTAGCGGGAGGTACTACGAGCAGTACTTC.

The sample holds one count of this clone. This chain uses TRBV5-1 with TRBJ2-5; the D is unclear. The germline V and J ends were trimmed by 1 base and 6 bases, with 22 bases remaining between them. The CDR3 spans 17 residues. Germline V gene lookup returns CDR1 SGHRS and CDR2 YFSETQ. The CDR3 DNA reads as TGCGCCAGCAGCTTGTCTTGGTTTTCCCTTAAAGAGCAGACCCAGTACTTC. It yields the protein CASSLSWFSLKEQTQYF.

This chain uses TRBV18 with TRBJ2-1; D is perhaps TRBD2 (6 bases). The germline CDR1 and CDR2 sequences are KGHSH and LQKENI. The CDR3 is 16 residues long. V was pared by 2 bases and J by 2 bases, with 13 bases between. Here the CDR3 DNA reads TGTGCCAGCTCACCAGGGTCGCGGGAAACCTACAATGAGCAGTTCTTC. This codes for CASSPGSRETYNEQFF. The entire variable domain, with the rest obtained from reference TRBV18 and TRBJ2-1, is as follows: NAGVMQNPRHLVRRRGQEARLRCSPMKGHSHVYWYRQLPEEGLKFMVYLQKENIIDESGMPKERFSAEFPKEGPSILRIQQVVRGDSAAYFCASSPGSRETYNEQFFGPGTRLTVL.

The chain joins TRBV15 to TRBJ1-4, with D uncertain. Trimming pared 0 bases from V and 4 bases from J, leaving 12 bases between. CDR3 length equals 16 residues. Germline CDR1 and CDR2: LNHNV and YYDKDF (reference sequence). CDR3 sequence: CATSRDLSGVNEKLFF. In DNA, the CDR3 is TGTGCCACCAGCAGAGATCTGTCAGGTGTTAATGAAAAACTGTTTTTT. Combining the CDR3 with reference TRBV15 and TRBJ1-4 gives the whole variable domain DAMVIQNPRYQVTQFGKPVTLSCSQTLNHNVMYWYQQKSSQAPKLLFHYYDKDFNNEADTPDNFQSRRPNTSFCFLDIRSPGLGDTAMYLCATSRDLSGVNEKLFFGSGTQLSVL.

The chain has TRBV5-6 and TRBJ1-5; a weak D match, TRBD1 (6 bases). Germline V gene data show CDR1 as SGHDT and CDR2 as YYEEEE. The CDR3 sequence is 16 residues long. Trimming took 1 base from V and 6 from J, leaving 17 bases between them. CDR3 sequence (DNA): TGTGCCAGCAGCTTGTACTATCGGCAGGGGTTTCAGCCCCAGCATTTT. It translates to CASSLYYRQGFQPQHF.

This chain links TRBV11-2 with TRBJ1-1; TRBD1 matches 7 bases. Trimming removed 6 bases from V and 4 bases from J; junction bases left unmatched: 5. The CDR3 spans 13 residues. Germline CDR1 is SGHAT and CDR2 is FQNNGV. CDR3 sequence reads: CASSYTGVTEAFF. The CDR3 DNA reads TGTGCCAGCAGTTACACAGGGGTCACTGAAGCTTTCTTT.

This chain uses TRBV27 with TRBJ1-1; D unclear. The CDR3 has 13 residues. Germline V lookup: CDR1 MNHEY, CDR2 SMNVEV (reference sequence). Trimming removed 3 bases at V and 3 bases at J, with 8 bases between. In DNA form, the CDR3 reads TGTGCCAGCAGTTTGTGGCGGGACACTGAAGCTTTCTTT. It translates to CASSLWRDTEAFF.

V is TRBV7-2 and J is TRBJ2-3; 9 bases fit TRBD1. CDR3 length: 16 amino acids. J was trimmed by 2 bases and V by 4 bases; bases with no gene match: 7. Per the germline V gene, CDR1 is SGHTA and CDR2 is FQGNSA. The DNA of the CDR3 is TGTGCCAGCAGCTCCGCGGGGACAGGGCACACAGATACGCAGTATTTT. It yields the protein CASSSAGTGHTDTQYF.

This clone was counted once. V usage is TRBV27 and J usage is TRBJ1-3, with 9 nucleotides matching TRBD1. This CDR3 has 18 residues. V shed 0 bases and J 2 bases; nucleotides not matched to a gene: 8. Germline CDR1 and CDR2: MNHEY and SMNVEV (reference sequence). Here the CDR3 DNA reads TGTGCCAGCAGTTTATCATTCGGACAGGGGAATCCTGGAAACACCATATATTTT. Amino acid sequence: CASSLSFGQGNPGNTIYF.

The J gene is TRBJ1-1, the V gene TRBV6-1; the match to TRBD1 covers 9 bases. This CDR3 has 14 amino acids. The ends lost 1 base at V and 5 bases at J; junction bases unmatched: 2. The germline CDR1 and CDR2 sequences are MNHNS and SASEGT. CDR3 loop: CASSEVGTGTEAFF. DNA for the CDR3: TGTGCCAGCAGTGAAGTGGGGACAGGGACTGAAGCTTTCTTT.

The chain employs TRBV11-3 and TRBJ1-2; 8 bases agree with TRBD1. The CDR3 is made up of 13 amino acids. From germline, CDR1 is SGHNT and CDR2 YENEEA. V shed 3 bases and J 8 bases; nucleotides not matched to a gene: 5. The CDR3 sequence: CASSFSGGWGYTF. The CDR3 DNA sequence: TGTGCCAGCAGCTTTTCAGGGGGCTGGGGCTACACCTTC.

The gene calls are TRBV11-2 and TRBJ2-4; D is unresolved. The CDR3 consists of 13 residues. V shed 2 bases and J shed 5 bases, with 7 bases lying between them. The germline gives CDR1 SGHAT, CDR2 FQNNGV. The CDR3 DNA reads TGTGCCAGCAGCTTATATCCAGAAAACATTCAGTACTTC. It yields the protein CASSLYPENIQYF.

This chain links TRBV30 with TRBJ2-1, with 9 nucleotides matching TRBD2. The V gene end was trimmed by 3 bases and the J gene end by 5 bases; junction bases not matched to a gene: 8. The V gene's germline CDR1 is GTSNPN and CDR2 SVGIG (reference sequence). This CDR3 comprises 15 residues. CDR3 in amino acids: CAWSGGRALHNEQFF. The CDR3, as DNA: TGTGCCTGGAGCGGCGGGAGGGCCCTTCACAATGAGCAGTTCTTC.

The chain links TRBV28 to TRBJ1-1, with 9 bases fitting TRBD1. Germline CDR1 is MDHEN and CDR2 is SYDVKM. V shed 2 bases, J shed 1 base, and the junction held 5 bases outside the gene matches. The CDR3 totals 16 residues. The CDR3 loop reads CASSLHTGGANTEAFF. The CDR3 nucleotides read TGTGCCAGCAGTTTACACACAGGGGGCGCGAACACTGAAGCTTTCTTT.

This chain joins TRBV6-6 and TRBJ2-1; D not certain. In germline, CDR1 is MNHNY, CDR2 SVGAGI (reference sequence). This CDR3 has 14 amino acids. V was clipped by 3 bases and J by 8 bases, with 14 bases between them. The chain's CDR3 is CASSYEASVDEQFF. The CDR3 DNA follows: TGTGCCAGCAGTTATGAAGCCTCGGTGGATGAGCAGTTCTTC.

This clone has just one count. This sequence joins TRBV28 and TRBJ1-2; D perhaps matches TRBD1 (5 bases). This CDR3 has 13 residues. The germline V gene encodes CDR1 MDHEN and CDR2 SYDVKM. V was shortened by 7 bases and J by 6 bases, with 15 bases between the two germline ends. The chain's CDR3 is CASILGGADGYTF. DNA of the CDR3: TGTGCCAGCATCCTTGGAGGGGCGGATGGCTACACCTTC.

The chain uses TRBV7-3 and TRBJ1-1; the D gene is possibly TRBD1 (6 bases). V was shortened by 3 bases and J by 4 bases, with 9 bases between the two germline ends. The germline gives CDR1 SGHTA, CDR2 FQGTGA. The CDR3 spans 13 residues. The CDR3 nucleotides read TGTGCCAGCAGCTTCGGGACACCCACTGAAGCTTTCTTT. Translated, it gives CASSFGTPTEAFF.

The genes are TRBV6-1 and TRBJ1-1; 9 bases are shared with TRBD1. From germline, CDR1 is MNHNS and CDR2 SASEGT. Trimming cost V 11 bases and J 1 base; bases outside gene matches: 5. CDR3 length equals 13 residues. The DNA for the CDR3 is TGTGCCGTCCGGGACAGGGCGAACACTGAAGCTTTCTTT. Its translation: CAVRDRANTEAFF.

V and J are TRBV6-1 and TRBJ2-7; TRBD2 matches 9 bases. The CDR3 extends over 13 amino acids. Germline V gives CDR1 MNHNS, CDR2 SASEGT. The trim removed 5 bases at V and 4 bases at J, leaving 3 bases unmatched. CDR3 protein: CASSLTSGYEQYF. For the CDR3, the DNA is TGTGCCAGCAGTTTGACTAGCGGTTACGAGCAGTACTTC.

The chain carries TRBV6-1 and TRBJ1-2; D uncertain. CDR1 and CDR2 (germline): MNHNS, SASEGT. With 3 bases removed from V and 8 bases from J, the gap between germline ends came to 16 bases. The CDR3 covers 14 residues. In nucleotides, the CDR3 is TGTGCCAGCAGTGAGGTAGACTTATGGCGGGGCTACACCTTC. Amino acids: CASSEVDLWRGYTF.

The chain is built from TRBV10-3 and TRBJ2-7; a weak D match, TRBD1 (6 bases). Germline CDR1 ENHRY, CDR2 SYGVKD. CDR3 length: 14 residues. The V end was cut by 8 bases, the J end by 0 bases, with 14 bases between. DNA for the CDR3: TGTGCCATCGGCCCGACAGGCAGCTCCTACGAGCAGTACTTC. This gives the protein CAIGPTGSSYEQYF.

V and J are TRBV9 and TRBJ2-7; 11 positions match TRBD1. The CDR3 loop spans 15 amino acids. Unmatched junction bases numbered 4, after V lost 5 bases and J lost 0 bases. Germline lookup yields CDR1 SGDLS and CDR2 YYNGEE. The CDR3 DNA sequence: TGTGCCAGCAGTCGGGGGACAGGGGGCTCCTACGAGCAGTACTTC. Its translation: CASSRGTGGSYEQYF.

The DNA for the CDR3 is TGTGCCAGCAGCTTAGCTGAGTACACTGAAGCTTTCTTT. It codes for CASSLAEYTEAFF. The chain is built from TRBV11-1 and TRBJ1-1; D uncertain. The CDR3 runs 13 residues. V lost 0 bases, J lost 3 bases, and 5 bases lay in between. Germline assignment: CDR1 SGHAT and CDR2 FQDESV (reference sequence).

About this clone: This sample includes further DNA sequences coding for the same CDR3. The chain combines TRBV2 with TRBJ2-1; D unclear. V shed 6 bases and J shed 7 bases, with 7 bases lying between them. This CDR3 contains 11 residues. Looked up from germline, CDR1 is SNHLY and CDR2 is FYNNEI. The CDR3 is CASSPLNEQFF. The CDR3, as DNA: TGTGCCAGCAGCCCTTTGAATGAGCAGTTCTTC.

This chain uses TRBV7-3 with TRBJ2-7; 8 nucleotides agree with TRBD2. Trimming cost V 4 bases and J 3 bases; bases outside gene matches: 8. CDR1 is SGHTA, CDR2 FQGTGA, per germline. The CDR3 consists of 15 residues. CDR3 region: CASSSLAGGRYEQYF. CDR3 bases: TGTGCCAGCAGCTCCTTGGCGGGAGGTCGCTACGAGCAGTACTTC.

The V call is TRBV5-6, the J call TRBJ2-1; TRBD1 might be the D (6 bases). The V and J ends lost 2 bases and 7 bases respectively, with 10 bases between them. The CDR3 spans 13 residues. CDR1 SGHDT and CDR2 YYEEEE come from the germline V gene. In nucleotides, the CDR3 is TGTGCCAGCAGCTTCTCAGGGGTGAATGAGCAGTTCTTC. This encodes CASSFSGVNEQFF.

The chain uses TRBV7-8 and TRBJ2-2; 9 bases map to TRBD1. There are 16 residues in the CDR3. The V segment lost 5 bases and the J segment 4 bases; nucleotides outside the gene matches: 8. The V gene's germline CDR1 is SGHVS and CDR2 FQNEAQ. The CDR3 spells CASSPGTGSFTGELFF. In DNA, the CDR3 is TGTGCCAGCAGCCCTGGGACAGGGTCTTTCACCGGGGAGCTGTTTTTT.

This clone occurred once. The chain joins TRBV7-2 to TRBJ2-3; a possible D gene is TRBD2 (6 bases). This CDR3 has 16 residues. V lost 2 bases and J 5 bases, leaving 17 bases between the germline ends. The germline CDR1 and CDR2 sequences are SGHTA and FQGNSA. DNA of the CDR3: TGTGCCAGCAGCTTATATGTCGGGAGACCGTTAGATACGCAGTATTTT. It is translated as CASSLYVGRPLDTQYF. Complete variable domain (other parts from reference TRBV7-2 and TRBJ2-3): GAGVSQSPSNKVTEKGKDVELRCDPISGHTALYWYRQSLGQGLEFLIYFQGNSAPDKSGLPSDRFSAERTGGSVSTLTIQRTQQEDSAVYLCASSLYVGRPLDTQYFGPGTRLTVL.